One sample yielded the 21 T cell receptor beta chains listed below, sequenced in a study of blood T cell repertoires in COVID-19 (dated by TCRdb to 2020 to 2021). Libraries came from the immunoSEQ multiplex PCR assay. The table comes from immuneACCESS by way of TCRdb, which keeps in-frame sequences with V and J called. Part of the clones is missing from these tables; in studies checked, under half for an unresolved V gene and the rest for unknown reasons. The sample records approximately 40,000 clones, 70% to 90% of which are singletons. Jointly, the top ten make up around 4.5% of the sample. The sample taken for sequencing was peripheral blood. The receptors were sampled from a man aged 55 to 70 with COVID-19, enrolled during active disease.

The chain joins TRBV5-6 to TRBJ1-2; D is possibly TRBD1 (5 bases). The CDR3 totals 15 residues. V lost 0 bases and J 4 bases, leaving 13 bases between the germline ends. CDR1 and CDR2 from the germline V gene are SGHDT and YYEEEE. The CDR3 coding sequence is TGTGCCAGCAGCTTGGTTGGGGCAGCCTCCTATGGCTACACCTTC. It codes for CASSLVGAASYGYTF.

V gene TRBV9 combines with J gene TRBJ2-3, with 7 nucleotides matching TRBD1. Germline trimming cut 2 bases from V and 3 bases from J; bases unmatched to any gene: 6. Germline V gives CDR1 SGDLS, CDR2 YYNGEE. CDR3 size: 15 residues. The CDR3 nucleotides read TGTGCCAGCAGCGTGTCGACAGGGATAACAGATACGCAGTATTTT. Amino acid sequence: CASSVSTGITDTQYF.

The genes are TRBV29-1 and TRBJ1-5, with D tentatively TRBD1 (5 bases). Looked up from germline, CDR1 is SQVTM and CDR2 is ANQGSEA. The CDR3 has 13 amino acids. Trimming took off 7 bases at V and 1 base at J, with 11 bases between the two ends. The CDR3 sequence: CSAQTASNQPQHF. The CDR3 nucleotides read TGCAGCGCTCAGACAGCGAGCAATCAGCCCCAGCATTTT. Using reference TRBV29-1 and TRBJ1-5 for the parts outside the CDR3, the full variable domain is SAVISQKPSRDICQRGTSLTIQCQVDSQVTMMFWYRQQPGQSLTLIATANQGSEATYESGFVIDKFPISRPNLTFSTLTVSNMSPEDSSIYLCSAQTASNQPQHFGDGTRLSIL.

V is TRBV28 and J is TRBJ1-5, with D unclear. Germline values: CDR1 MDHEN, CDR2 SYDVKM. V lost 6 bases, J lost 6 bases, and 15 bases lay in between. The length of the CDR3 is 14 residues. The CDR3 region is CASRPPPVAQPQHF. CDR3 bases: TGTGCCAGCAGACCTCCCCCAGTAGCTCAGCCCCAGCATTTT.

The chain links TRBV5-1 to TRBJ2-3, with 7 bases aligning to TRBD2. The CDR3 consists of 13 residues. Per germline, CDR1 SGHRS and CDR2 YFSETQ. J gave up 5 bases and V 10 bases, and 10 bases lay outside the gene matches. CDR3 DNA sequence: TGCGCCTCCCAAGCGGGAATACGAGATACGCAGTATTTT. Translating gives CASQAGIRDTQYF.

This clone was detected once. This chain uses TRBV6-6 with TRBJ1-6, with TRBD1 matching over 7 bases. Germline CDR1 is MNHNY and CDR2 is SVGAGI (reference sequence). This CDR3 contains 16 residues. With V trimmed by 6 bases and J by 6 bases, 11 bases remained unmatched. CDR3 DNA sequence: TGTGCCAGCAGCCCAAGGACGACAGGGTTTAATTCACCCCTCCACTTT. It translates to CASSPRTTGFNSPLHF.

This clone was detected a few times. The rearrangement links TRBV28 to TRBJ1-2; D may be TRBD1 (5 bases). The CDR3 loop spans 11 amino acids. Trimming took off 10 bases at V and 4 bases at J, with 10 bases between the two ends. Germline V CDR1 and CDR2: MDHEN, SYDVKM. This CDR3 reads CATQDRYGYTF. The CDR3 nucleotides read TGTGCCACACAGGACCGCTATGGCTACACCTTC.

The chain links TRBV19 to TRBJ2-3, with D perhaps TRBD2 (6 bases). This CDR3 region has 13 residues. Germline V gene sequence: CDR1 LNHDA, CDR2 SQIVND (reference sequence). Trimming cost V 5 bases and J 2 bases, with 8 bases left between them. The chain's CDR3 is CASSWTITDTQYF. Here the CDR3 DNA reads TGTGCCAGTAGTTGGACTATCACAGATACGCAGTATTTT. Complete variable domain (other parts from reference TRBV19 and TRBJ2-3): DGGITQSPKYLFRKEGQNVTLSCEQNLNHDAMYWYRQDPGQGLRLIYYSQIVNDFQKGDIAEGYSVSREKKESFPLTVTSAQKNPTAFYLCASSWTITDTQYFGPGTRLTVL.

This clone was seen once. V and J are TRBV11-2 and TRBJ2-5, with 9 nucleotides matching TRBD2. CDR1 SGHAT and CDR2 FQNNGV come from the germline V gene. CDR3 size: 14 residues. The V gene end was trimmed by 2 bases and the J gene end by 5 bases; junction bases not matched to a gene: 3. This CDR3 reads CASSLQSGGETQYF. DNA for the CDR3: TGTGCCAGCAGCTTACAAAGCGGGGGGGAGACCCAGTACTTC.

The J gene is TRBJ1-3, the V gene TRBV18; no firm D call. Trimming cost V 2 bases and J 2 bases, with 10 bases left between them. This CDR3 spans 15 amino acids. In germline, CDR1 is KGHSH, CDR2 LQKENI. The CDR3 coding sequence is TGTGCCAGCTCACCAGGCAGAATGGCTGGAAACACCATATATTTT. Its protein product is CASSPGRMAGNTIYF.

J is TRBJ2-2 and V is TRBV9, with 9 nucleotides matching TRBD1. Germline trimming cut 4 bases from V and 4 bases from J; bases unmatched to any gene: 11. The CDR3 totals 17 residues. Germline CDR1 reads SGDLS; CDR2 reads YYNGEE. CDR3 in amino acids: CASSPRQGGFGTGELFF. DNA of the CDR3: TGTGCCAGCAGCCCCCGACAGGGGGGGTTCGGCACCGGGGAGCTGTTTTTT.

V usage is TRBV11-3 and J usage is TRBJ2-7, with 15 bases that match TRBD2. The length of the CDR3 is 17 residues. Germline lookup yields CDR1 SGHNT and CDR2 YENEEA. V shed 3 bases and J 5 bases; nucleotides not matched to a gene: 8. CDR3 protein: CASSLGLAGGPDDEQYF. The CDR3 DNA sequence: TGTGCCAGCAGCTTGGGACTAGCGGGAGGCCCCGATGACGAGCAGTACTTC.

The chain carries TRBV10-2 and TRBJ2-5; TRBD2 aligns across 7 bases. V dropped 2 bases and J dropped 5; count of bases not matched to a gene: 8. The CDR3 extends over 15 amino acids. The germline CDR1 and CDR2 sequences are WSHSY and SAAADI. The CDR3 sequence is CASSEVAGEGETQYF. CDR3 nucleotides: TGCGCCAGCAGTGAGGTGGCGGGGGAAGGGGAGACCCAGTACTTC.

The chain joins TRBV3-1 (or the pseudogene TRBV3-2) to TRBJ2-7, with 10 positions matching TRBD2. There are 14 residues in the CDR3. The germline V gene has CDR1 LGHDT and CDR2 YNNKEL (reference sequence). V was pared by 5 bases and J by 0 bases, with 1 base of the junction left unmatched. This CDR3 is CASSASGSSYEQYF. In DNA form, the CDR3 reads TGTGCCAGCAGCGCTAGCGGGAGCTCCTACGAGCAGTACTTC.

This clone occurred once. This rearrangement joins TRBV28 to TRBJ1-1; a weak D match, TRBD1 (6 bases). Germline V CDR1 and CDR2: MDHEN, SYDVKM. V was clipped by 3 bases and J by 8 bases, with 13 bases between them. The CDR3 has 13 residues. The CDR3 nucleotides read TGTGCCAGCAGTTTCGGAGGTACAGGGGAAGCTTTCTTT. Protein: CASSFGGTGEAFF. Combining the CDR3 with reference TRBV28 and TRBJ1-1 gives the whole variable domain DVKVTQSSRYLVKRTGEKVFLECVQDMDHENMFWYRQDPGLGLRLIYFSYDVKMKEKGDIPEGYSVSREKKERFSLILESASTNQTSMYLCASSFGGTGEAFFGQGTRLTVV.

The chain employs TRBV5-1 and TRBJ1-1; maybe TRBD1 (6 bases). This CDR3 comprises 14 residues. The V gene lost 4 bases and the J gene lost 2 bases, with 12 bases spanning the gap. CDR1 is SGHRS, CDR2 YFSETQ, per germline. CDR3 amino acids: CASSTQGYNTEAFF. DNA for the CDR3: TGCGCCAGCAGCACCCAGGGGTATAACACTGAAGCTTTCTTT.

This clone was recorded once. The rearrangement links TRBV29-1 to TRBJ2-2; no reliable D call. V was clipped by 5 bases and J by 8 bases, with 6 bases between them. Germline V lookup: CDR1 SQVTM, CDR2 ANQGSEA. The CDR3 has 10 residues. The CDR3 is CSVFEGELFF. The CDR3 nucleotides are TGCAGCGTTTTCGAGGGGGAGCTGTTTTTT.

The rearrangement joins TRBV7-6 to TRBJ2-7; TRBD2 aligns across 14 bases. Germline loops: CDR1 SGHVS, CDR2 FNYEAQ. V trimming: 5 bases; J trimming: 2 bases; junction bases outside the gene matches: 8. The CDR3 totals 17 residues. The CDR3 here is CASSPVTSGRVPYEQYF. CDR3 DNA sequence: TGTGCCAGCAGCCCTGTGACTAGCGGGAGGGTCCCCTACGAGCAGTACTTC. The complete variable domain, with remaining parts taken from reference TRBV7-6 and TRBJ2-7, reads GAGVSQSPRYKVTKRGQDVALRCDPISGHVSLYWYRQALGQGPEFLTYFNYEAQQDKSGLPNDRFSAERPEGSISTLTIQRTEQRDSAMYRCASSPVTSGRVPYEQYFGPGTRLTVT.

The chain recombines TRBV6-1 with TRBJ2-4, with D maybe TRBD2 (6 bases). The CDR3 has 15 residues. Trimming pared 3 bases from V and 3 bases from J, leaving 12 bases between. The germline V gene encodes CDR1 MNHNS and CDR2 SASEGT. The CDR3 region is CASSDPGEGKNIQYF. CDR3 in DNA: TGTGCCAGCAGTGACCCGGGAGAGGGCAAAAACATTCAGTACTTC.

The gene calls are TRBV20-1 and TRBJ2-4; D unresolved. Germline V gives CDR1 DFQATT, CDR2 SNEGSKA (reference sequence). CDR3 length equals 10 residues. Trimming shortened V by 6 bases and J by 10 bases, and 10 bases separated the two germline ends. The CDR3 is CSAPLLIQYF. CDR3 in DNA: TGCAGTGCCCCCCTCCTAATTCAGTACTTC.

The gene calls are TRBV7-9 and TRBJ2-3; D unresolved. In germline, CDR1 is SEHNR, CDR2 FQNEAQ (reference sequence). Between the trimmed V and J ends, which lost 5 bases and 0 bases, there was a span of 12 bases. This CDR3 has 15 residues. The CDR3 bases are TGTGCCAGCAGCCCTAGAGAGTCTAGCACAGATACGCAGTATTTT. This encodes CASSPRESSTDTQYF. Looking up the rest from reference TRBV7-9 and TRBJ2-3 gives the full variable domain: DTGVSQNPRHKITKRGQNVTFRCDPISEHNRLYWYRQTLGQGPEFLTYFQNEAQLEKSRLLSDRFSAERPKGSFSTLEIQRTEQGDSAMYLCASSPRESSTDTQYFGPGTRLTVL.